These T cell receptor beta chains were read from a single sample in a study of blood T cell repertoires in COVID-19. The protocol was immunoSEQ multiplex PCR, while the TCRdb copy is restricted to in-frame clones and leaves out a portion. The sample lists about 180,000 clones, 70% to 80% seen once, with under 15% in the top ten. Sequenced input: PBMCs or T cells enriched from blood (not recorded which). The receptors originated from a man between 60 and 75 years old who had been exposed to COVID-19. CDR3s include the opening cysteine and the closing phenylalanine or tryptophan. Each record gives: V gene, J gene, CDR3 protein.

TRBV3-1/TRBV3-2	TRBJ2-1	CASSQVAGGGNEQFF
TRBV11-3	TRBJ2-2	CASSLDGQAAGELFF
TRBV14	TRBJ2-3	CASSQDIAGGPTDTQYF
TRBV7-3	TRBJ2-1	CASSPLAGGFDNEQFF
TRBV5-1	TRBJ1-3	CASSVGQGGSGNTIYF
TRBV25-1	TRBJ1-1	CASSESKGSGTEAFF
TRBV9	TRBJ2-2	CASSAASASTGELFF
TRBV19	TRBJ2-3	CASSLPMGRTDTQYF
TRBV7-3	TRBJ2-7	CASSLKGTGGSYEQYF
TRBV30	TRBJ1-3	CAWKPRDTIYF
TRBV11-2	TRBJ2-7	CASSLESGRSYEQYF
TRBV4-2	TRBJ1-6	CASSQAQGEGSPLHF
TRBV27	TRBJ2-2	CASSVLAGGSGELFF
TRBV2	TRBJ1-5	CASRAGTGHQPQHF
TRBV6-2/TRBV6-3	TRBJ2-2	CASSSNLGLAENTGELFF
TRBV9	TRBJ2-7	CASSVGGQGEPVQYF